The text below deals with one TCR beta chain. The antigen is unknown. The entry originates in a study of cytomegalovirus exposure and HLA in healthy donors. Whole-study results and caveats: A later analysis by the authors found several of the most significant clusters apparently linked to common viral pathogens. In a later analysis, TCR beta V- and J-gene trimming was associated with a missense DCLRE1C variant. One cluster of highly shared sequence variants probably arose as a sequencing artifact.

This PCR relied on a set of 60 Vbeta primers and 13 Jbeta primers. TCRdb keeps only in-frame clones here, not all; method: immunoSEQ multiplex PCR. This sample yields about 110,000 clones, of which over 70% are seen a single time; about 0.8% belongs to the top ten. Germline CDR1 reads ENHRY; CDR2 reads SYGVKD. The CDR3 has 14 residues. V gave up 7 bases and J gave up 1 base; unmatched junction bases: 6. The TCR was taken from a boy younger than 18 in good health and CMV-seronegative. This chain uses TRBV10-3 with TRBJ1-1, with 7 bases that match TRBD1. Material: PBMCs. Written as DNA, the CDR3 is TGTGCCATCAAAGGGGGCGCTGGGAACACTGAAGCTTTCTTT. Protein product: CAIKGGAGNTEAFF.